This TCR beta chain originates from a study of breast tumors, draining lymph nodes, adjacent tissues. Germline-derived CDR1 and CDR2 are MNHEY and SVGAGI. This CDR3 has 15 amino acids. V lost 6 bases, J lost 6 bases, and 17 bases lay in between. MiXCR, run by TCRdb on the multiplex PCR reads, gives a single entry per CDR3 protein. Of approximately 37,000 distinct CDR3 sequences listed, around 35% are singletons. Study conclusions and caveats: Compared with basal-like, luminal-like tumors shared significantly more repertoire with nontumor tissue. That most tumor T cells come from lymph nodes remained unproven. Compared with lymph nodes, tumors were less diverse; compared with nontumor tissue, more.

The table lists this clonotype with many counts. Its matching antigen is unknown. Specimen: breast tumor tissue. The chain carries TRBV6-5 and TRBJ2-2; possibly TRBD1 or TRBD2 for D (7 bases each). This clonotype was obtained from a female donor with breast cancer. Some clones in this sample may be carry-over from other donors' samples. CDR3 sequence: CASRRDSRGAGELFF. The CDR3 DNA follows: TGTGCCAGCAGGCGGGACAGCCGGGGGGCCGGGGAGCTGTTTTTT.